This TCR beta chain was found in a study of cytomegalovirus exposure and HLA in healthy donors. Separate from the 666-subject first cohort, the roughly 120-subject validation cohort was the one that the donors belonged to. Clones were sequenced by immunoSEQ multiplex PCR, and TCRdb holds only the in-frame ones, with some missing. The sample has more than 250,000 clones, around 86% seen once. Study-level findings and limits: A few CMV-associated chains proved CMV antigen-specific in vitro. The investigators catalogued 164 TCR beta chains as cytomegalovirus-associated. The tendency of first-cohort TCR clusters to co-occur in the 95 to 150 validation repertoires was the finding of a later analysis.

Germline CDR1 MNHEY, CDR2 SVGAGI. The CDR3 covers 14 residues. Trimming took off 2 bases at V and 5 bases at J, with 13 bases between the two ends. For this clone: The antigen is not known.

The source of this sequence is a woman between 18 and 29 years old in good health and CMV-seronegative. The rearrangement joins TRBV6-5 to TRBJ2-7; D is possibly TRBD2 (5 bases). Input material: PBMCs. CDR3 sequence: CASSYTEGDNEQYF. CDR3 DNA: TGTGCCAGCAGTTACACCGAGGGAGACAACGAGCAGTACTTC.